Sequencing of this T cell receptor (beta chain) was carried out in a study of T cell responses to AZD1222 COVID-19 vaccine. This CDR3 comprises 15 residues. Germline V lookup: CDR1 MRHNA, CDR2 SNTAGT. Trimming took off 5 bases at V and 0 bases at J, with 12 bases between the two ends. This clone was counted once. TCRdb's table, derived via immunoSEQ multiplex PCR, lists solely in-frame clones and lacks some. The sample consists of roughly 76,000 clones, around nine tenths of them appearing once. Sequencing was performed on peripheral blood, taken on day 0 of AZD1222 vaccination. The chain joins TRBV6-4 to TRBJ2-3; no firm D call. This TCR was recovered from an adult in good health. CDR3 sequence (DNA): TGTGCCAGCAGTCGGTCAGACTCTAGCACAGATACGCAGTATTTT. Translated, it gives CASSRSDSSTDTQYF.